This T cell receptor beta chain derives from a study of cytomegalovirus exposure and HLA in healthy donors. The overall study: Falling in the Caucasian-associated ancestry cluster were approximately 84% of around 370 genotyped donors. Study conclusions and caveats: Diagnosis of cytomegalovirus status made by the classifier reportedly showed high specificity and sensitivity. Some V segments, TRBV6-2 and TRBV6-3 among them, were indistinguishable and were therefore excluded.

CDR1 is SGHDN, CDR2 FVKESK, per germline. Deletions cut 4 bases from V and 4 bases from J, with 17 bases between. This CDR3 contains 15 residues. Primers for the PCR totalled 60 Vbeta and 13 Jbeta. Profiling relied on immunoSEQ multiplex PCR, and the TCRdb table lists in-frame clones only, not all of them. The sample holds over 95,000 clones, over 75% seen once. This clone was seen a single time. Its antigen is not identified. The sample was PBMCs. This clonotype was sampled from a man between 35 and 55 years old in good health and CMV-seronegative. This chain joins TRBV14 and TRBJ2-7; D possibly corresponds to TRBD2 (6 bases). This CDR3 is CASSPPGTVGYEQYF. In DNA, the CDR3 is TGTGCCAGCAGCCCGCCCGGGACTGTAGGATACGAGCAGTACTTC.